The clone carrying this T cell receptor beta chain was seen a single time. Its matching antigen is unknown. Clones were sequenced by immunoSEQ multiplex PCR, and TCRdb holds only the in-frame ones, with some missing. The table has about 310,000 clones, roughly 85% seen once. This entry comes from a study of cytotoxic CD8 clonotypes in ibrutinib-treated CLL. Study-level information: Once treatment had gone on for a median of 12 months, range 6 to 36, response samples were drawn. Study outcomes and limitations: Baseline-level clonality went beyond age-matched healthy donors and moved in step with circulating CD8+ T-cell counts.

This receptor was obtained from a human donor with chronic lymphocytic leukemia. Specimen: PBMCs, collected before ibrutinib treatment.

CDR3 nucleotide sequence: TGTGCCTGGCACCAATCCCCTAGCACAGATACGCAGTATTTT. Its protein is CAWHQSPSTDTQYF. The J gene is TRBJ2-3, the V gene TRBV30; the D is unclear. Germline values: CDR1 GTSNPN, CDR2 SVGIG (reference sequence). The CDR3 loop spans 14 amino acids. Trimming pared 5 bases from V and 0 bases from J, leaving 12 bases between.